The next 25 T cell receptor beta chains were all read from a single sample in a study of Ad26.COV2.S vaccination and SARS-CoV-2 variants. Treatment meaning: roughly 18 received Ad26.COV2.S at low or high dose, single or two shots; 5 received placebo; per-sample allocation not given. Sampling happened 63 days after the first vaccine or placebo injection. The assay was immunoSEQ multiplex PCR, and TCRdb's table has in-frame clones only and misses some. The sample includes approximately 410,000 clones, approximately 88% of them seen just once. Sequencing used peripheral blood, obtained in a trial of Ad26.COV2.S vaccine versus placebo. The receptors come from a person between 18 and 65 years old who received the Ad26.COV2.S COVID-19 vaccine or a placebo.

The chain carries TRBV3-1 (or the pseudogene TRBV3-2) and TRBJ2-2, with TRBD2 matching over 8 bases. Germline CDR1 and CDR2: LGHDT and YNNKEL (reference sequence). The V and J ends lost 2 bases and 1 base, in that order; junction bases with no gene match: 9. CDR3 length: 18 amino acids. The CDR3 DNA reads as TGTGCCAGCAGCCAAAAATTTAGCGGGGTAGTGAACACCGGGGAGCTGTTTTTT. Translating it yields CASSQKFSGVVNTGELFF.

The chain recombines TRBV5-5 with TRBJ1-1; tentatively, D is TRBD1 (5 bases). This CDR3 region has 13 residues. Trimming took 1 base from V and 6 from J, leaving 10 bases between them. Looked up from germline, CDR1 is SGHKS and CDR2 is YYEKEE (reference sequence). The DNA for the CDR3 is TGTGCCAGCAGCTTGTCTGGGGCCCCTGAAGCTTTCTTT. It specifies CASSLSGAPEAFF. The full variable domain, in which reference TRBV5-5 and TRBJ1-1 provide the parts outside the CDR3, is DAGVTQSPTHLIKTRGQQVTLRCSPISGHKSVSWYQQVLGQGPQFIFQYYEKEERGRGNFPDRFSARQFPNYSSELNVNALLLGDSALYLCASSLSGAPEAFFGQGTRLTVV.

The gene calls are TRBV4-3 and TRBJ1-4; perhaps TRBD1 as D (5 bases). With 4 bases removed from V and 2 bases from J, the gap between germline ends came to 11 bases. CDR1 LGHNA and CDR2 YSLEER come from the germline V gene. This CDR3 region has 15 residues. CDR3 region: CASSPGTATNEKLFF. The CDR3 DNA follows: TGCGCCAGCAGCCCAGGGACGGCTACTAATGAAAAACTGTTTTTT.

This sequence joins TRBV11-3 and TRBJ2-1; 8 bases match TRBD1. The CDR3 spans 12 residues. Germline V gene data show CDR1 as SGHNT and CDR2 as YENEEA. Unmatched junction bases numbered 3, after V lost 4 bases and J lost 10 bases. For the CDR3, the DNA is TGTGCCAGCAGCTCCGGACAGGGAGAGCAGTTCTTC. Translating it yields CASSSGQGEQFF.

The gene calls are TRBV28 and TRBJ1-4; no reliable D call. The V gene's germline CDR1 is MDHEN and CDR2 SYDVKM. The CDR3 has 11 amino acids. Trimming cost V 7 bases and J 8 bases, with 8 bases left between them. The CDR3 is CASTSREKLFF. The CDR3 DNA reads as TGTGCCAGCACCTCCCGAGAAAAACTGTTTTTT.

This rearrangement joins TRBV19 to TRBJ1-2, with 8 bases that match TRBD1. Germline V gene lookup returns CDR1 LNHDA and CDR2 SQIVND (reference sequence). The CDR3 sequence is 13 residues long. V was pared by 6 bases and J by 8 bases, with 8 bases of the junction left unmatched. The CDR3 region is CASRPGTGGGYTF. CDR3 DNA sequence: TGTGCCAGTAGGCCCGGGACAGGAGGCGGCTACACCTTC.

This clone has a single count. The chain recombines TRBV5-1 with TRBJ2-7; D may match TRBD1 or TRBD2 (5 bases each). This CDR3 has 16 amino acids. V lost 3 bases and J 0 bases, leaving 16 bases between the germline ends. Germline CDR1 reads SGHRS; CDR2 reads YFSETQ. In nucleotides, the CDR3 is TGCGCCAGCAGCTCGTCACCGGGACGCAGCTCCTACGAGCAGTACTTC. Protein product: CASSSSPGRSSYEQYF. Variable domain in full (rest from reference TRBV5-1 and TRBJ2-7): KAGVTQTPRYLIKTRGQQVTLSCSPISGHRSVSWYQQTPGQGLQFLFEYFSETQRNKGNFPGRFSGRQFSNSRSEMNVSTLELGDSALYLCASSSSPGRSSYEQYFGPGTRLTVT.

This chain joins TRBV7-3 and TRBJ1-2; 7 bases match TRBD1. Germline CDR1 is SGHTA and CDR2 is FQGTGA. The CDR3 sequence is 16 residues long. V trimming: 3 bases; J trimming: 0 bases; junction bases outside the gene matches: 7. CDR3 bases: TGTGCCAGCAGCTTGGGCGGGACAGACTCTAACTATGGCTACACCTTC. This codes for CASSLGGTDSNYGYTF.

The CDR3 coding sequence is TGTGCCAGCAGCCGGGACAGACCGAATGAAAAACTGTTTTTT. Translated, it gives CASSRDRPNEKLFF. This chain joins TRBV7-2 and TRBJ1-4; 7 bases fit TRBD1. Trimming cost V 5 bases and J 5 bases; bases outside gene matches: 5. Germline assignment: CDR1 SGHTA and CDR2 FQGNSA. The CDR3 consists of 14 residues.

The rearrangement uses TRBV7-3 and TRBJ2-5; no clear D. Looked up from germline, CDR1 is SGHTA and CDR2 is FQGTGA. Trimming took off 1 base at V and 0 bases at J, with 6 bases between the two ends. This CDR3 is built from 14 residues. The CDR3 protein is CASSLNAYQETQYF. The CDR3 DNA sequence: TGTGCCAGCAGCTTAAATGCGTACCAAGAGACCCAGTACTTC.

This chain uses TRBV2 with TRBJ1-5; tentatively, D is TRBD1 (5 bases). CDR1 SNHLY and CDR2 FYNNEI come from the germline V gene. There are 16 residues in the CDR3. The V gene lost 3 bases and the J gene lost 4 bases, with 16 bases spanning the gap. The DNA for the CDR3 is TGTGCCAGCAGTGAGTCGGGGCTTATCTCTAATCAGCCCCAGCATTTT. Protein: CASSESGLISNQPQHF.

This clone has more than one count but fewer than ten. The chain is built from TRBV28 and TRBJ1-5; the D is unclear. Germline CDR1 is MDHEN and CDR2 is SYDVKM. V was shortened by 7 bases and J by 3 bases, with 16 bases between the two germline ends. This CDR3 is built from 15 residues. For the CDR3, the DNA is TGTGCCAGCAATATAATTCTGGGTGACAATCAGCCCCAGCATTTT. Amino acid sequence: CASNIILGDNQPQHF.

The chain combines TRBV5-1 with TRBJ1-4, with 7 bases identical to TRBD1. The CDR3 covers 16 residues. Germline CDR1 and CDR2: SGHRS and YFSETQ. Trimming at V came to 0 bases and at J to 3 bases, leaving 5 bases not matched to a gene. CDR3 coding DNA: TGCGCCAGCAGCTTGGGACAGGGTGGTTCTAATGAAAAACTGTTTTTT. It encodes CASSLGQGGSNEKLFF.

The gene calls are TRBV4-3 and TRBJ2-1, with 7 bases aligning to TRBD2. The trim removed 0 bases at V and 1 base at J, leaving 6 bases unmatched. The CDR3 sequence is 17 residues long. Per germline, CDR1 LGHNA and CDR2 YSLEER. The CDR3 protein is CASSQDLWEGSYNEQFF. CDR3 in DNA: TGCGCCAGCAGCCAAGATCTATGGGAGGGTTCCTACAATGAGCAGTTCTTC.

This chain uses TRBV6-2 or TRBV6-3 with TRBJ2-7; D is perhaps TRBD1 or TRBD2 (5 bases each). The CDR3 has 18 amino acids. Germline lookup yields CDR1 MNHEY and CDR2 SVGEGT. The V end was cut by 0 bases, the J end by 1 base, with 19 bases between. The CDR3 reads CASSYSSQGGRNSYEQYF. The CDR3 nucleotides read TGTGCCAGCAGTTACTCCTCGCAGGGCGGGCGGAATTCCTACGAGCAGTACTTC.

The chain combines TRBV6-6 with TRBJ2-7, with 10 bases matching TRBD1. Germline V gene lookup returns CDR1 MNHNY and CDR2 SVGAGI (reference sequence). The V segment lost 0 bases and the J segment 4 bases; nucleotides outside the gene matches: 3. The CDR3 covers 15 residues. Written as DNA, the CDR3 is TGTGCCAGCAGTTACTCGGGGACAGGGGATTACGAGCAGTACTTC. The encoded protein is CASSYSGTGDYEQYF.

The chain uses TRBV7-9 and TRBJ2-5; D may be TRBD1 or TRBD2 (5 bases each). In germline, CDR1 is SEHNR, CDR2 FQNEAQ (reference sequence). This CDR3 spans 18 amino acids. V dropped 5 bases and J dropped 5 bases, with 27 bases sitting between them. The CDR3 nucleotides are TGTGCCAGCAGCCCTAAAGTGGGGGTGAGGCCGGCTGGGGAGACCCAGTACTTC. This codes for CASSPKVGVRPAGETQYF. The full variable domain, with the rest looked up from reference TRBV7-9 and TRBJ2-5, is DTGVSQNPRHKITKRGQNVTFRCDPISEHNRLYWYRQTLGQGPEFLTYFQNEAQLEKSRLLSDRFSAERPKGSFSTLEIQRTEQGDSAMYLCASSPKVGVRPAGETQYFGPGTRLLVL.

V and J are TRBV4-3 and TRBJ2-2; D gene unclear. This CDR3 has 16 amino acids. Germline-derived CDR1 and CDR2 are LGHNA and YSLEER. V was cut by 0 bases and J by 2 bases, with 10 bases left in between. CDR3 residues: CASSQDAALNTGELFF. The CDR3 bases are TGCGCCAGCAGCCAAGATGCGGCACTTAACACCGGGGAGCTGTTTTTT.

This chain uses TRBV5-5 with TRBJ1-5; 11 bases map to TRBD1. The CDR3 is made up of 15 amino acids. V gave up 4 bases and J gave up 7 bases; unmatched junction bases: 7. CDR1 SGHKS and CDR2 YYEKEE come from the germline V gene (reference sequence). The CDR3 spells CASSRTGGVGQPQHF. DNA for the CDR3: TGTGCCAGCAGCCGGACAGGGGGCGTGGGGCAGCCCCAGCATTTT.

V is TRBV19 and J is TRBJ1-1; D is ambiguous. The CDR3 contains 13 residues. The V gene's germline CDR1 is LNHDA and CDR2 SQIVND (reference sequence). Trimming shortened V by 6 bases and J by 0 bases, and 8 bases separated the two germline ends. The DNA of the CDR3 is TGTGCCAGTAGGCTCAGCATGAACACTGAAGCTTTCTTT. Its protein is CASRLSMNTEAFF.

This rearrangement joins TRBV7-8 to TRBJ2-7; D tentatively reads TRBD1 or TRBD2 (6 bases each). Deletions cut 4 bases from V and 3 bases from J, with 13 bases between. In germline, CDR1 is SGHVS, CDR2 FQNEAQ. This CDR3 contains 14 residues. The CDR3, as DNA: TGTGCCAGCAGCTCGGGGGCCGGAGGCTACGAGCAGTACTTC. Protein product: CASSSGAGGYEQYF.

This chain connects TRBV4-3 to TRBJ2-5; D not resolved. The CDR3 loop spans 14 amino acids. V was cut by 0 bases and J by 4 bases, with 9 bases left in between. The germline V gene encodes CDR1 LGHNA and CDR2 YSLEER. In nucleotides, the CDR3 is TGCGCCAGCAGCCAAGACAGATCAGGAGAGACCCAGTACTTC. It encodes CASSQDRSGETQYF.

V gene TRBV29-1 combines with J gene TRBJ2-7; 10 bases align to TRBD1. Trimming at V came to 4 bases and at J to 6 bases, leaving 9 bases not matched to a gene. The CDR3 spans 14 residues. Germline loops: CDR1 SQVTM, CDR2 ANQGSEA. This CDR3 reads CSVVGDRGLFEQYF. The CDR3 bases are TGCAGCGTTGTGGGAGACAGGGGGCTTTTCGAGCAGTACTTC.

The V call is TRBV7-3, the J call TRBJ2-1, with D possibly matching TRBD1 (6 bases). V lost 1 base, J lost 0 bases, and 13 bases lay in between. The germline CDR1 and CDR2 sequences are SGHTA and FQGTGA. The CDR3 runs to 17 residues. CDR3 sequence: CASSLSYGTTSYNEQFF. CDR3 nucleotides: TGTGCCAGCAGCTTAAGTTACGGGACAACCTCCTACAATGAGCAGTTCTTC.

For the CDR3, the DNA is TGTGCCAGTACTGACGGGGGGGCGTGGAGCACAGATACGCAGTATTTT. Amino acids: CASTDGGAWSTDTQYF. This chain links TRBV19 with TRBJ2-3; TRBD2 matches at 8 bases. V was pared by 7 bases and J by 0 bases, with 9 bases of the junction left unmatched. Germline V gene lookup returns CDR1 LNHDA and CDR2 SQIVND (reference sequence). This CDR3 contains 16 residues.